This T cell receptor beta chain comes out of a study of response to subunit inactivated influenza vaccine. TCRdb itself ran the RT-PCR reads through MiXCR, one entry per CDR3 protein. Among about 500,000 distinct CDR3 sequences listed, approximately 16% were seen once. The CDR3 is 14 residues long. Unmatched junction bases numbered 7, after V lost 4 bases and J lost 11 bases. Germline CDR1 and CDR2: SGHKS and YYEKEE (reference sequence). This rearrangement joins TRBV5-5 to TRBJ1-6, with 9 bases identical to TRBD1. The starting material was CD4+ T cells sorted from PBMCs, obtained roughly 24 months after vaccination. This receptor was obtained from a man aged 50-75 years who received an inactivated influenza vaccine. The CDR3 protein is CASSRGQGETPLHF. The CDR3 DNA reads TGTGCCAGCAGCCGGGGACAGGGCGAAACACCCCTCCACTTT.